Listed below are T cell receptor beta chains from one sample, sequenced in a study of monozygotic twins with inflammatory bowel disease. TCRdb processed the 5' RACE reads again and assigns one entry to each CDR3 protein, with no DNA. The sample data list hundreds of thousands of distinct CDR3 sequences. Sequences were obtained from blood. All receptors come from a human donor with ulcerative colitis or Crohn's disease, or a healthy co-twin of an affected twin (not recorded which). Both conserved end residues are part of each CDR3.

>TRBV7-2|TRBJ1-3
CASSLRVFGNTIYF
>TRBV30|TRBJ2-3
CASPGQGGMDTQYF
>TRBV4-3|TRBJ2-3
CASSQDYVGSSTDTQYF
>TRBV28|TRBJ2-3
CASSSAGQGPDTQYF
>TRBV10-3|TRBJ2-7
CAIYSGTGASDEQYF
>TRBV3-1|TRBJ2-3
CASSRRPTDTQYF
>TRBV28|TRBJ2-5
CASTLGTSGWETQYF
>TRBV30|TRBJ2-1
CALGPGVYEQFF
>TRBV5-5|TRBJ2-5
CASSLLQQGAEYF
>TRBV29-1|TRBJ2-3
CSVGITDTQYF
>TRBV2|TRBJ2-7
CANSVGEYEQYF
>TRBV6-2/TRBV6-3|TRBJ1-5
CASSKMGTGIHQPQHF
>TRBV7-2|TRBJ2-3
CASSLEGNTQYF
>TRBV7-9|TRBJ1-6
CASSPGTGSNSPLHF
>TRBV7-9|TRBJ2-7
CASSSTAGRGTYYEQYF
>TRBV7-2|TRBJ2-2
CASSLFPTPGELFF
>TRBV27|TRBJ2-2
CASSSLGTGTTGELFF
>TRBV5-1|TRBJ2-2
CASSLLGPGELFF
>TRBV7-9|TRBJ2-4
CASSSPIAGEADIQYF
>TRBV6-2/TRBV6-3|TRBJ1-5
CASSYPHDRGVKPQHF
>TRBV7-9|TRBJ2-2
CASSLGVRNTGELFF
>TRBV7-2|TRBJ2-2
CASSFFAGGPFIGELFF
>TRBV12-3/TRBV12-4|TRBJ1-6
CASSFGRRAPLHF
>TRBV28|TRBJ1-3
CASSSPGGSGNTIYF
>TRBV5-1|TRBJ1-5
CASSLGDHQPQHF
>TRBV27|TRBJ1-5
CASGGQYNQPQHF
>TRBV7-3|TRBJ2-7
CASSHPWRQVGCEQYF
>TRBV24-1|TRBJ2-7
CATSDGGTYEQYF
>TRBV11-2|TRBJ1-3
CASRYPGRARNTIYF
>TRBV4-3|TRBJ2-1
CASSQFGLAGGPSLNEQFF
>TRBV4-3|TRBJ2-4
CASSQGGLAGGSLAKNIQYF
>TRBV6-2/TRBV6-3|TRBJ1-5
CAIHGFQPQHF
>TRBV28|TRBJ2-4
CASNPTGQKNIQYF
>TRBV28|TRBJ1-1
CASSLQGGSTEAFF
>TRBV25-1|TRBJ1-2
CASSDSREELNYGYTF
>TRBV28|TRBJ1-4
CASSLREKLFF
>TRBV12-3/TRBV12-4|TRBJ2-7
CASSFERSSEQYF
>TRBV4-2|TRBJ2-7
CASSQEREEDYEQYF